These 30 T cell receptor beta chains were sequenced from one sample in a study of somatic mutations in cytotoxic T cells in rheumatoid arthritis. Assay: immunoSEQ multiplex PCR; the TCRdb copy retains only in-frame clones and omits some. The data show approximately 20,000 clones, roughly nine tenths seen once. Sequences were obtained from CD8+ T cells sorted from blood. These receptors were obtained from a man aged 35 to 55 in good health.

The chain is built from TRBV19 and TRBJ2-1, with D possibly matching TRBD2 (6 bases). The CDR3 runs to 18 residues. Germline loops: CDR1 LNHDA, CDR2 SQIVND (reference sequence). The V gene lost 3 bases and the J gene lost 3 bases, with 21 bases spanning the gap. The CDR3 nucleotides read TGTGCCAGTAGTATCCTTATCGGCGCCGGGACTGACTACAATGAGCAGTTCTTC. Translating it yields CASSILIGAGTDYNEQFF.

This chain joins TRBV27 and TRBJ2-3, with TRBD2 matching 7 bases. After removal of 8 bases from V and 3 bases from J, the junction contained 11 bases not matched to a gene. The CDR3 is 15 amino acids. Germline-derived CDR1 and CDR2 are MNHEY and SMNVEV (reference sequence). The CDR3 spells CASSWGGVGTDTQYF. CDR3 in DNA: TGTGCCAGCTCGTGGGGGGGAGTTGGGACAGATACGCAGTATTTT.

CDR3 sequence (DNA): TGTGCCACCAGCAGGGAATTCAGCGGGAGTGGCGTAGACAATGAGCAGTTCTTC. Residues: CATSREFSGSGVDNEQFF. The chain carries TRBV15 and TRBJ2-1; 8 bases are shared with TRBD2. This CDR3 spans 18 amino acids. The junction had 15 bases not matched to a gene; V was cut back by 3 bases and J by 5 bases. Germline CDR1 and CDR2: LNHNV and YYDKDF (reference sequence).

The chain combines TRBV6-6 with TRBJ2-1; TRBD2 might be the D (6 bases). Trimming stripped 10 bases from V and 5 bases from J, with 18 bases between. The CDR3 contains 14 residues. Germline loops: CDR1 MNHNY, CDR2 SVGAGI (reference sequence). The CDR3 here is CAIKVRDLHNEQFF. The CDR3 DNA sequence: TGTGCCATTAAAGTCCGGGACTTACACAATGAGCAGTTCTTC.

The CDR3 DNA is TGCGCCAGCAGTCGGCAAAACCCAAGCACAGATACGCAGTATTTT. Its translation: CASSRQNPSTDTQYF. V and J are TRBV10-1 and TRBJ2-3; no firm D call. Germline CDR1 and CDR2: WNHNN and SYGVQD (reference sequence). V gave up 5 bases and J gave up 0 bases, with 12 bases separating them. This CDR3 is built from 15 residues.

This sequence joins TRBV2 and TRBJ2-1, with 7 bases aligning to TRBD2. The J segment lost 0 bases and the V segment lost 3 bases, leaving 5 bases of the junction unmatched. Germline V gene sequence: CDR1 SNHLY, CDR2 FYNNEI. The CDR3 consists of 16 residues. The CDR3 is CASSDFGRSSYNEQFF. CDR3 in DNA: TGTGCCAGCAGTGATTTCGGGAGGAGCTCCTACAATGAGCAGTTCTTC.

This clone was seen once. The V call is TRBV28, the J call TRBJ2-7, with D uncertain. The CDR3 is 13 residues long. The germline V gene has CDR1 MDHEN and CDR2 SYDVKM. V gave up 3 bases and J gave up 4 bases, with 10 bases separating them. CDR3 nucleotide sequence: TGTGCCAGCAGTTTCGGTCGGAAATACGAGCAGTACTTC. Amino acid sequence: CASSFGRKYEQYF.

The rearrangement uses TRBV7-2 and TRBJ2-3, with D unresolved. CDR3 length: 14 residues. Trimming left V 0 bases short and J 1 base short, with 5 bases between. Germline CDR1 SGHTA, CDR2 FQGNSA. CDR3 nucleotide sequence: TGTGCCAGCAGCTTAGCGGATGGCACAGATACGCAGTATTTT. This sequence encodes CASSLADGTDTQYF.

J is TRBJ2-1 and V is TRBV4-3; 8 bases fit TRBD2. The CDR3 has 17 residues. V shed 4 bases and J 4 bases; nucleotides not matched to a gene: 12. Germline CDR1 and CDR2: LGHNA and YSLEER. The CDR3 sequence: CASSLQTAGGTYNEQFF. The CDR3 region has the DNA TGCGCCAGCAGCCTCCAAACGGCGGGAGGCACATACAATGAGCAGTTCTTC.

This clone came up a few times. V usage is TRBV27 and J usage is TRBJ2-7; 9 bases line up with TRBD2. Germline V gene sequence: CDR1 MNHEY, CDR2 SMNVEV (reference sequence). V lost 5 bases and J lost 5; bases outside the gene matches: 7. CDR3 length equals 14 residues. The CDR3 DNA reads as TGTGCCAGCAGTCCCGTAGCGGGAGCGGACGAGCAGTACTTC. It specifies CASSPVAGADEQYF.

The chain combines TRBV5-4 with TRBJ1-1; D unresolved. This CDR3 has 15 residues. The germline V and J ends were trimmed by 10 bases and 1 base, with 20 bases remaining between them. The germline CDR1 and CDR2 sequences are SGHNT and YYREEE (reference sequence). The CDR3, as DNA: TGTGCCGCCGAGGCGGATACCATGGAGAACACTGAAGCTTTCTTT. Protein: CAAEADTMENTEAFF.

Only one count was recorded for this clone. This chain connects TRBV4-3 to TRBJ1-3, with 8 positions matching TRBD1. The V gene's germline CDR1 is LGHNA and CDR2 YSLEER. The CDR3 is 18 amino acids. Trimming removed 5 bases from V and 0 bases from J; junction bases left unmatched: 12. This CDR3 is CASSSTYRDRSSGNTIYF. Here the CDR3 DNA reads TGCGCCAGCAGCTCTACCTACCGGGACAGGAGCTCTGGAAACACCATATATTTT.

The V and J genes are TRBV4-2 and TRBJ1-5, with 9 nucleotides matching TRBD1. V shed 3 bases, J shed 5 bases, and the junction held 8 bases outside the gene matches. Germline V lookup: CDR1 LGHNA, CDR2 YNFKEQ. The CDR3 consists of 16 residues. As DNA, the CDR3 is TGTGCCAGCAGCCACCCGGCGGACAGGGGTGATCAGCCCCAGCATTTT. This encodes CASSHPADRGDQPQHF.

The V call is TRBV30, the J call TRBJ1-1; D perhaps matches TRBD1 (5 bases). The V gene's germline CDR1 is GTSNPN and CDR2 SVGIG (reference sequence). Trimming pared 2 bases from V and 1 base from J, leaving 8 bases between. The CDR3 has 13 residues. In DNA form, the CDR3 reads TGTGCCTGGAGTCTCACAGGGAACACTGAAGCTTTCTTT. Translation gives CAWSLTGNTEAFF.

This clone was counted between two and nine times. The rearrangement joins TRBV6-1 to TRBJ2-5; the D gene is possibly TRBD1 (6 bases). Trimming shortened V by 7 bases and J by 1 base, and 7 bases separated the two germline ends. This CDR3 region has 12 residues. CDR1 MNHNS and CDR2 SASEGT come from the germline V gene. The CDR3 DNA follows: TGTGCCAGCAAACAGGGCCAAGAGACCCAGTACTTC. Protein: CASKQGQETQYF.

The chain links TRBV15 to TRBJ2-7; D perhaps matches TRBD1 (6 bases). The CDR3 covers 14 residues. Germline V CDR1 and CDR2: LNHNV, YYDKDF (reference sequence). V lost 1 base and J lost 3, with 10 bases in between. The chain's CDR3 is CATSRGGQNYEQYF. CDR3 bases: TGTGCCACCAGCAGAGGAGGACAGAACTACGAGCAGTACTTC. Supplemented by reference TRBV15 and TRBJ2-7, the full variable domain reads DAMVIQNPRYQVTQFGKPVTLSCSQTLNHNVMYWYQQKSSQAPKLLFHYYDKDFNNEADTPDNFQSRRPNTSFCFLDIRSPGLGDTAMYLCATSRGGQNYEQYFGPGTRLTVT.

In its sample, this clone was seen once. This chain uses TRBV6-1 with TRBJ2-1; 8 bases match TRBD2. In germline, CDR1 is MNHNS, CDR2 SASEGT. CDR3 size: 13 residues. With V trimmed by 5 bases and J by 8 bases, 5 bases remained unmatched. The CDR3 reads CASSSGRGDEQFF. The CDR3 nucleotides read TGTGCCAGCAGTAGCGGGAGAGGGGATGAGCAGTTCTTC.

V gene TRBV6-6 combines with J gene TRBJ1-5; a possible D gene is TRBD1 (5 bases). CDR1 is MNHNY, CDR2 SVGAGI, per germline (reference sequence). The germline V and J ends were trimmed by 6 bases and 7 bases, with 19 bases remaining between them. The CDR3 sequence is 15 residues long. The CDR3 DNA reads TGTGCCAGCAGCCTCACGGGGCCCATTGGGCAGCCCCAGCATTTT. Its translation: CASSLTGPIGQPQHF.

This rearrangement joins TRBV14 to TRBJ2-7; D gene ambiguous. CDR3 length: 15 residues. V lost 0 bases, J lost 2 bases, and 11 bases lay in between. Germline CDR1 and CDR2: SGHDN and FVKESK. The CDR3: CASSQDEALPYEQYF. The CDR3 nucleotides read TGTGCCAGCAGCCAAGACGAGGCCCTCCCCTACGAGCAGTACTTC.

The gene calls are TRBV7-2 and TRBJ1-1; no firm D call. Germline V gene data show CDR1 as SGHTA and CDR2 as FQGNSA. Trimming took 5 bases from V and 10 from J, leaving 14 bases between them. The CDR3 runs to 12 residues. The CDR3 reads CASSVQTRLAFF. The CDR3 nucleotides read TGTGCCAGCAGCGTACAGACCCGCCTAGCTTTCTTT.

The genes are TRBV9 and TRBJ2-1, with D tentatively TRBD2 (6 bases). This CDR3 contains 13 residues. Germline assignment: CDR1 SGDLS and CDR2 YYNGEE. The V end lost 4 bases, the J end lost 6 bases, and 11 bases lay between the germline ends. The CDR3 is CASSMGLSNEQFF. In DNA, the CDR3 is TGTGCCAGCAGCATGGGACTGTCCAATGAGCAGTTCTTC.

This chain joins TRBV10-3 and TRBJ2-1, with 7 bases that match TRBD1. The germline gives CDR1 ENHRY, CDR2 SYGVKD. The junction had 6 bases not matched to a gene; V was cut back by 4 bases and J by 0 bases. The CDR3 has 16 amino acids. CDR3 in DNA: TGTGCCATCAGTGTGGAAGGGGACAGCTCCTACAATGAGCAGTTCTTC. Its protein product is CAISVEGDSSYNEQFF.

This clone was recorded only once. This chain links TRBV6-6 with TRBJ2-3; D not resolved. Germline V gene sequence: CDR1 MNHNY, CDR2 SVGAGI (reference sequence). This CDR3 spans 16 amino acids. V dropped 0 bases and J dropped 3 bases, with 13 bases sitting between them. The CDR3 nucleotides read TGTGCCAGCAGTTACTCTGGCTCCCCATCTACAGATACGCAGTATTTT. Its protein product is CASSYSGSPSTDTQYF.

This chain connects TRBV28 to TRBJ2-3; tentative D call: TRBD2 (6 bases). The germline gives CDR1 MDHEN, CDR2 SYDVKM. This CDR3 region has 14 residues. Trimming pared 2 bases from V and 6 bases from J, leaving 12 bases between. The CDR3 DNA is TGTGCCAGCAGTTTAAGGACGGGACTGGATACGCAGTATTTT. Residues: CASSLRTGLDTQYF.

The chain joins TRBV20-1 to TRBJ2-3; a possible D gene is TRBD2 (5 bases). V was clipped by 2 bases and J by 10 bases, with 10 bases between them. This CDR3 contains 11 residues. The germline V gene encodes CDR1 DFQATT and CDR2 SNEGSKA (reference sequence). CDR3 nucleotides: TGCAGTGCTAGATTTAGCGCGGCGCAGTATTTT. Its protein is CSARFSAAQYF.

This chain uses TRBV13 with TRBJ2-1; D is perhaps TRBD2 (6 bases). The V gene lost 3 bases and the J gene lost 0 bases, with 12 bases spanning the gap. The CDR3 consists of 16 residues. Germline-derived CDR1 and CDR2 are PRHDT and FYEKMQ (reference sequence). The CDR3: CASSFRRDLSYNEQFF. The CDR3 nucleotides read TGTGCCAGCAGCTTTAGGCGGGATCTCTCCTACAATGAGCAGTTCTTC.

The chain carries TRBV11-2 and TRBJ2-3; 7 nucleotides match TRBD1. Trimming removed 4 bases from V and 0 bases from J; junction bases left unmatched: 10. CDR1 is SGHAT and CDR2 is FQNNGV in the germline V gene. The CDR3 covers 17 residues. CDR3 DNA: TGTGCCAGCAGCTCGTCGTTTGTGGACAGGAGCACAGATACGCAGTATTTT. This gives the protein CASSSSFVDRSTDTQYF.

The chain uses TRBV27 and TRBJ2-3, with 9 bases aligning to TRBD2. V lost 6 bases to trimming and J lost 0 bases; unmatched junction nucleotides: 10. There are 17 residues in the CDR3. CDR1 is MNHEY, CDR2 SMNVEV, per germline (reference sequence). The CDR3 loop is CASSLYSGRVSTDTQYF. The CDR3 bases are TGTGCCAGCAGCTTGTATAGCGGGAGAGTCAGCACAGATACGCAGTATTTT.

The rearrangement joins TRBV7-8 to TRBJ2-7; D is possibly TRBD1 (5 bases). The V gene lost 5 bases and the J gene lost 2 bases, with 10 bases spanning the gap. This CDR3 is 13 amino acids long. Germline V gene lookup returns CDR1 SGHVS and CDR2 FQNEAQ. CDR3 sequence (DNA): TGTGCCAGCAGCACAGGATCGCCCTACGAGCAGTACTTC. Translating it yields CASSTGSPYEQYF. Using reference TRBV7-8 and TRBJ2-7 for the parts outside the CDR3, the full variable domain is GAGVSQSPRYKVAKRGQDVALRCDPISGHVSLFWYQQALGQGPEFLTYFQNEAQLDKSGLPSDRFFAERPEGSVSTLKIQRTQQEDSAVYLCASSTGSPYEQYFGPGTRLTVT.

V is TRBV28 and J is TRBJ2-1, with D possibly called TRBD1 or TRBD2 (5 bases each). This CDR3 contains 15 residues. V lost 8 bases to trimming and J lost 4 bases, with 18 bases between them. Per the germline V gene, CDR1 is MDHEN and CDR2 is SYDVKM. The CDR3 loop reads CASRLDGTPYNEQFF. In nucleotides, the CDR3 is TGTGCCAGCCGACTTGACGGGACGCCGTACAATGAGCAGTTCTTC.